The text below deals with one TCR beta chain. What it recognizes is unknown. From under 12 ml of fresh peripheral blood, PBMCs were isolated. This sample was included in a study of T cells in Graves' hyperthyroidism and ophthalmopathy. Points from the study as a whole: Peripheral blood also featured most of the thyroid clonotypes expanded above 0.001.

The source material, RNA transcripts, was used to amplify TCR beta CDR3 regions. The TCR CDR3 first-round RT-PCR relied on the HTBI primer set. One entry per CDR3 protein, called by TCRdb with MiXCR from the multiplex PCR reads. The sample includes approximately 490,000 distinct CDR3 sequences, approximately 23% of them seen just once. Sequencing was done on a sample of blood. This TCR derives from a woman between 65 and 79 years old with Graves' ophthalmopathy.

The CDR3 nucleotides read TGCAGCTATCGCGAAGGGGTCTACGAGCAGTACTTC. Its translation: CSYREGVYEQYF. The rearrangement joins TRBV29-1 to TRBJ2-7, with D maybe TRBD1 (5 bases). The CDR3 extends over 12 amino acids. CDR1 and CDR2 (germline): SQVTM, ANQGSEA. V was pared by 8 bases and J by 3 bases, with 14 bases between.